A single sample is the source of the 23 T cell receptor beta chains below, sequenced in a study of blood T cell repertoires in COVID-19 (dated by TCRdb to the early 2020s). The library was prepared using the immunoSEQ multiplex PCR assay. TCRdb limited this immuneACCESS table to in-frame rearrangements with V and J called. A share of clones is missing; checked studies link under half to unresolved V genes, and the rest is unexplained. This sample lists 69,000 or so clones; around 80% were detected once. 9.7% of the sample rests with the top ten. Sample: peripheral blood. These receptors came from an elderly woman with acute or convalescent COVID-19.

This chain joins TRBV5-1 and TRBJ2-7, with 11 bases lining up with TRBD2. The V gene end was trimmed by 0 bases and the J gene end by 2 bases; junction bases not matched to a gene: 7. The CDR3 loop spans 17 amino acids. Germline CDR1 SGHRS, CDR2 YFSETQ. CDR3: CASSLDLAGGRPYEQYF. The CDR3 bases are TGCGCCAGCAGCTTGGACCTAGCGGGGGGTAGGCCCTACGAGCAGTACTTC.

This clone has only a few counts. The rearrangement links TRBV27 to TRBJ1-3; D is perhaps TRBD1 (5 bases). The CDR3 length is 17 residues. Germline V CDR1 and CDR2: MNHEY, SMNVEV (reference sequence). V lost 0 bases, J lost 0 bases, and 12 bases lay in between. Written as DNA, the CDR3 is TGTGCCAGCAGTTTATCTACAGGCCCCAGCTCTGGAAACACCATATATTTT. It encodes CASSLSTGPSSGNTIYF.

The chain has TRBV7-2 and TRBJ2-1, with D perhaps TRBD2 (7 bases). The CDR3 is 16 residues long. Germline V gene sequence: CDR1 SGHTA, CDR2 FQGNSA. The germline V and J ends were trimmed by 6 bases and 3 bases, with 18 bases remaining between them. CDR3 sequence reads: CASSSRGRGNYNEQFF. Here the CDR3 DNA reads TGTGCCAGCAGTTCCCGGGGGCGGGGGAACTACAATGAGCAGTTCTTC.

The V gene is TRBV2, the J gene TRBJ1-1, with TRBD1 matching 7 bases. The ends lost 8 bases at V and 4 bases at J; junction bases unmatched: 10. The CDR3 extends over 14 amino acids. Germline-derived CDR1 and CDR2 are SNHLY and FYNNEI. CDR3 loop: CASLQGKASTEAFF. Written as DNA, the CDR3 is TGTGCCAGCCTACAGGGGAAGGCGAGCACTGAAGCTTTCTTT.

The rearrangement links TRBV11-1 to TRBJ2-7, with D possibly being TRBD2 (6 bases). The CDR3 length is 12 residues. Trimming cost V 8 bases and J 7 bases, with 15 bases left between them. The germline CDR1 and CDR2 sequences are SGHAT and FQDESV (reference sequence). In nucleotides, the CDR3 is TGTGCCAGCGGGGGGAAAGACTGGGAGCAGTACTTC. Amino acid sequence: CASGGKDWEQYF. Full variable domain (outside the CDR3, taken from reference TRBV11-1 and TRBJ2-7): EAEVAQSPRYKITEKSQAVAFWCDPISGHATLYWYRQILGQGPELLVQFQDESVVDDSQLPKDRFSAERLKGVDSTLKIQPAELGDSAMYLCASGGKDWEQYFGPGTRLTVT.

This clone is a singleton in its sample. The chain uses TRBV5-1 and TRBJ2-7; perhaps TRBD1 as D (6 bases). The CDR3 is made up of 15 amino acids. V shed 5 bases and J shed 2 bases, with 17 bases lying between them. CDR1 is SGHRS and CDR2 is YFSETQ in the germline V gene. The CDR3 here is CASRTDRKGPYEQYF. CDR3 in DNA: TGCGCCAGCAGGACGGACAGAAAGGGTCCCTACGAGCAGTACTTC.

This clone was detected a few times. V and J are TRBV27 and TRBJ2-7; D is uncertain. There are 15 residues in the CDR3. V was shortened by 1 base and J by 0 bases, with 10 bases between the two germline ends. Germline CDR1 reads MNHEY; CDR2 reads SMNVEV (reference sequence). The CDR3 region has the DNA TGTGCCAGCAGTTTATTCATGGCCCCCTCCTACGAGCAGTACTTC. Protein product: CASSLFMAPSYEQYF.

The chain combines TRBV6-4 with TRBJ1-2; 9 bases align to TRBD1. This CDR3 spans 15 amino acids. Germline CDR1 and CDR2: MRHNA and SNTAGT. Germline trimming cut 6 bases from V and 4 bases from J; bases unmatched to any gene: 9. The CDR3 sequence is CASRWTGESSYGYTF. The CDR3 nucleotides read TGTGCCAGCAGGTGGACAGGGGAGAGTAGCTATGGCTACACCTTC.

The chain couples TRBV5-1 to TRBJ2-7; D may be TRBD1 (5 bases). V lost 1 base, J lost 2 bases, and 10 bases lay in between. This CDR3 is built from 14 residues. Germline CDR1 SGHRS, CDR2 YFSETQ. CDR3 residues: CASSLSREAYEQYF. In DNA, the CDR3 is TGCGCCAGCAGCTTGTCCAGGGAAGCCTACGAGCAGTACTTC.

The chain uses TRBV28 and TRBJ2-1; no firm D call. Looked up from germline, CDR1 is MDHEN and CDR2 is SYDVKM. This CDR3 contains 14 residues. Between the trimmed V and J ends, which lost 3 bases and 6 bases, there was a span of 12 bases. DNA of the CDR3: TGTGCCAGCAGTTTGTCCAGGTCCCGCAATGAGCAGTTCTTC. It specifies CASSLSRSRNEQFF.

The rearrangement uses TRBV2 and TRBJ1-1; D not resolved. This CDR3 has 12 amino acids. Germline assignment: CDR1 SNHLY and CDR2 FYNNEI. V lost 1 base and J 3 bases, leaving 3 bases between the germline ends. CDR3 sequence reads: CASSEVDTEAFF. The DNA for the CDR3 is TGTGCCAGCAGTGAAGTAGACACTGAAGCTTTCTTT.

Only a few counts were recorded for this clone. The chain combines TRBV4-1 with TRBJ2-3, with 9 bases that match TRBD2. With 1 base clipped from V and 3 bases from J, the junction kept 14 bases outside the gene matches. This CDR3 is 19 amino acids long. Germline values: CDR1 MGHRA, CDR2 YSYEKL. As DNA, the CDR3 is TGCGCCAGCAGCCAAGCCTCGGTCGGGCGGGGGGGTAGGACAGATACGCAGTATTTT. Translated: CASSQASVGRGGRTDTQYF.

V gene TRBV6-5 combines with J gene TRBJ1-5, with TRBD1 matching 8 bases. The V gene end was trimmed by 4 bases and the J gene end by 5 bases; junction bases not matched to a gene: 1. The CDR3 has 13 amino acids. Germline V lookup: CDR1 MNHEY, CDR2 SVGAGI. The CDR3 sequence: CASSLDRDQPQHF. The CDR3 region has the DNA TGTGCCAGCAGTTTGGACAGGGATCAGCCCCAGCATTTT.

V and J are TRBV3-1 (or the pseudogene TRBV3-2) and TRBJ2-7; D possibly corresponds to TRBD1 (6 bases). Trimming removed 3 bases at V and 2 bases at J, with 8 bases between. Germline CDR1 LGHDT, CDR2 YNNKEL (reference sequence). The CDR3 loop spans 13 amino acids. The CDR3 DNA reads as TGTGCCAGCAGCCACAGGGGAGCCTACGAGCAGTACTTC. This sequence encodes CASSHRGAYEQYF.

This chain uses TRBV14 with TRBJ1-4, with D maybe TRBD1 (5 bases). The CDR3 runs 17 residues. The germline gives CDR1 SGHDN, CDR2 FVKESK. Trimming took off 2 bases at V and 0 bases at J, with 13 bases between the two ends. CDR3 sequence: CASSQSQGFATNEKLFF. The CDR3 DNA is TGTGCCAGCAGCCAAAGTCAGGGATTTGCAACTAATGAAAAACTGTTTTTT.

The chain recombines TRBV5-4 with TRBJ1-6, with D possibly TRBD1 on 5 matching bases. Germline V gene data show CDR1 as SGHNT and CDR2 as YYREEE (reference sequence). This CDR3 is 14 amino acids long. Deletions cut 2 bases from V and 14 bases from J, with 17 bases between. As DNA, the CDR3 is TGTGCCAGCAGCTTTGACAGTAACCTTTTGACCCTCCACTTT. The encoded protein is CASSFDSNLLTLHF.

This sequence joins TRBV7-3 and TRBJ2-1; weak D call: TRBD1 (6 bases). The germline CDR1 and CDR2 sequences are SGHTA and FQGTGA. Trimming pared 5 bases from V and 4 bases from J, leaving 9 bases between. This CDR3 comprises 13 residues. This CDR3 reads CASSVTGYNEQFF. DNA for the CDR3: TGTGCCAGCAGCGTTACAGGGTACAATGAGCAGTTCTTC.

V is TRBV7-8 and J is TRBJ1-3; weak D call: TRBD1 (6 bases). This CDR3 contains 14 residues. V dropped 1 base and J dropped 4 bases, with 8 bases sitting between them. CDR1 is SGHVS and CDR2 is FQNEAQ in the germline V gene. CDR3 region: CASSLGGLGNTIYF. CDR3 bases: TGTGCCAGCAGCTTAGGGGGGCTCGGAAACACCATATATTTT.

This sequence joins TRBV6-5 and TRBJ2-2, with 8 nucleotides matching TRBD1. J was trimmed by 0 bases and V by 0 bases; bases with no gene match: 0. Germline V lookup: CDR1 MNHEY, CDR2 SVGAGI. The CDR3 runs to 16 residues. This CDR3 is CASSYSGQANTGELFF. CDR3 nucleotide sequence: TGTGCCAGCAGTTACTCGGGACAGGCGAACACCGGGGAGCTGTTTTTT.

This clone was observed a single time. The chain has TRBV6-5 and TRBJ1-4; 7 bases line up with TRBD1. Germline V gene sequence: CDR1 MNHEY, CDR2 SVGAGI. J was trimmed by 2 bases and V by 8 bases; bases with no gene match: 8. The CDR3 runs to 15 residues. The CDR3 region is CASRQGDATNEKLFF. CDR3 DNA sequence: TGTGCCAGCCGACAGGGTGACGCTACTAATGAAAAACTGTTTTTT.

The CDR3 here is CSAPTGVEQYF. CDR3 DNA: TGCAGTGCACCGACAGGGGTCGAGCAGTACTTC. This chain connects TRBV20-1 to TRBJ2-7, with 8 bases lining up with TRBD1. This CDR3 region has 11 residues. CDR1 is DFQATT and CDR2 is SNEGSKA in the germline V gene (reference sequence). V lost 6 bases to trimming and J lost 6 bases; unmatched junction nucleotides: 4.

The chain recombines TRBV6-5 with TRBJ1-5, with TRBD1 as a possible D gene (5 bases). V lost 8 bases and J lost 6, with 17 bases in between. Germline V lookup: CDR1 MNHEY, CDR2 SVGAGI. The CDR3 has 14 amino acids. CDR3 loop: CASRSQAGGQPQHF. For the CDR3, the DNA is TGTGCCAGCCGATCACAGGCGGGGGGTCAGCCCCAGCATTTT.

The J gene is TRBJ1-4, the V gene TRBV5-8; D ambiguous. The length of the CDR3 is 15 residues. The germline V gene encodes CDR1 SGHTS and CDR2 YDEGEE. V shed 4 bases and J shed 7 bases, with 17 bases lying between them. CDR3 nucleotides: TGTGCCAGCAGCCGCAGGTTGCAGGCCGCTGAAAAACTGTTTTTT. Translating gives CASSRRLQAAEKLFF.